This TCR beta chain derives from a study of shared clonotypes between healthy human individuals. Naive CD8 cells were CD45RO-negative, positively selected for CCR7, excluding terminally differentiated effector memory CD45RA+ cells. The germline gives CDR1 SGHTA, CDR2 FQGNSA. This CDR3 contains 15 residues. This clone was observed once. One end of the junction is discordant with germline, which a read error may explain. Data came from immunoSEQ multiplex PCR; TCRdb stores just in-frame clones and leaves some out. Of approximately 600,000 clones detected, approximately 95% appear once; the ten largest clones hold 0.11%.

The sequence was obtained from a woman aged 25 to 45 in good health. The specimen was naive CD8+ T cells sorted from blood. The gene calls are TRBV7-2 and TRBJ2-5; TRBD2 agrees at 10 bases. CDR3 residues: CASSLAGEVRETQYF. For the CDR3, the DNA is TGTGCCAGCAGCCTAGCGGGGGAAGTTCGGGAGACCCAGTACTTC.